A single sample gave rise to the 26 T cell receptor beta chains below, sequenced in a study of PD-L1 blockade in urothelial cancer. The time point is: pretreatment peripheral blood. TCRdb's copy holds only in-frame clones and misses some; the assay was immunoSEQ multiplex PCR. The sample lists 65,000 to 80,000 clones; under 90% were seen once. The source material was PBMCs, sampled around atezolizumab (anti-PD-L1) treatment. Receptors were obtained from a man aged 65 to 85 with urothelial cancer.

This chain joins TRBV5-1 and TRBJ2-5, with 7 nucleotides matching TRBD1. Trimming cost V 0 bases and J 5 bases; bases outside gene matches: 13. Germline V gene sequence: CDR1 SGHRS, CDR2 YFSETQ. There are 17 residues in the CDR3. The CDR3 region is CASSLGQGHSRDETQYF. DNA of the CDR3: TGCGCCAGCAGCTTGGGACAGGGACACTCGAGGGATGAGACCCAGTACTTC.

As to this clone: At one end, the junction sequence differs from germline, possibly due to a read error. The chain links TRBV12-5 to TRBJ1-2; TRBD1 matches 8 bases. Per the germline V gene, CDR1 is LGHNT and CDR2 is FRNRAP. The CDR3 totals 15 residues. The CDR3 sequence: CASGLGQVGDYGYTF. CDR3 coding DNA: TGTGCTAGTGGCTTGGGACAGGTCGGGGACTATGGCTACACCTTC. The variable domain in full, completed from reference TRBV12-5 and TRBJ1-2, reads DARVTQTPRHKVTEMGQEVTMRCQPILGHNTVFWYRQTMMQGLELLAYFRNRAPLDDSGMPKDRFSAEMPDATLATLKIQPSEPRDSAVYFCASGLGQVGDYGYTFGSGTRLTVV.

This clone was recorded once. This chain links TRBV19 with TRBJ1-4, with 8 bases identical to TRBD1. The CDR3 runs to 15 residues. Germline CDR1 reads LNHDA; CDR2 reads SQIVND (reference sequence). Trimming took 5 bases from V and 7 from J; bases not matched to a gene: 9. CDR3 loop: CASSSSGGLGEKLFF. The CDR3 DNA reads as TGTGCCAGTAGTTCGTCAGGGGGCTTGGGTGAAAAACTGTTTTTT.

The V gene is TRBV5-1, the J gene TRBJ2-7; D call uncertain. V lost 0 bases to trimming and J lost 0 bases, with 7 bases between them. There are 14 residues in the CDR3. Germline-derived CDR1 and CDR2 are SGHRS and YFSETQ. The CDR3 coding sequence is TGCGCCAGCAGCTTGGATTTCAGCTCCTACGAGCAGTACTTC. It codes for CASSLDFSSYEQYF.

This clone was picked up one time. The rearrangement uses TRBV7-3 and TRBJ2-6, with TRBD1 identical over 8 bases. The J segment lost 4 bases and the V segment lost 6 bases, leaving 14 bases of the junction unmatched. Germline V gene sequence: CDR1 SGHTA, CDR2 FQGTGA. This CDR3 contains 18 residues. The CDR3 protein is CASSHKSPRGLGANVLTF. The CDR3 coding sequence is TGTGCCAGCAGTCACAAATCCCCCAGGGGGCTCGGGGCCAACGTCCTGACTTTC.

This clone was recorded only once. The J gene is TRBJ1-5, the V gene TRBV5-6; 8 bases align to TRBD1. The CDR3 consists of 15 residues. Per germline, CDR1 SGHDT and CDR2 YYEEEE. J gave up 2 bases and V 4 bases, and 5 bases lay outside the gene matches. The CDR3 is CASSSGQGGNQPQHF. In DNA form, the CDR3 reads TGTGCCAGCAGCAGTGGACAGGGTGGCAATCAGCCCCAGCATTTT.

As for this clone: It is unclear where the CDR3 begins or ends on the DNA, so no DNA is shown, and the CDR3 is as TCRdb lists it. V usage is TRBV29-1 and J usage is TRBJ1-1; the table's D call, TRBD1, has no DNA check behind it. The CDR3 extends over 10 residues, inclusive of both ends. The germline V gene encodes CDR1 SQVTM and CDR2 ANQGSEA. The CDR3: CSVGAGIEKF.

CDR3 loop: CASSYRQYNEQFF. In DNA form, the CDR3 reads TGTGCCAGCAGTTATAGACAGTACAATGAGCAGTTCTTC. The chain is built from TRBV6-5 and TRBJ2-1; D might be TRBD1 (5 bases). The germline CDR1 and CDR2 sequences are MNHEY and SVGAGI. V lost 3 bases and J 4 bases, leaving 7 bases between the germline ends. The CDR3 is made up of 13 amino acids.

V usage is TRBV6-7 and J usage is TRBJ2-6; D gene uncertain. TRBV6-7 is assigned to the ORF class and has an uncertain function. This CDR3 region has 16 residues. With 2 bases removed from V and 2 bases from J, the gap between germline ends came to 10 bases. The CDR3 here is CASSYLAGPGANVLTF. In DNA, the CDR3 is TGTGCCAGCAGTTACCTGGCAGGCCCTGGGGCCAACGTCCTGACTTTC.

The chain has TRBV19 and TRBJ2-7, with 9 bases matching TRBD1. The germline CDR1 and CDR2 sequences are LNHDA and SQIVND (reference sequence). V gave up 6 bases and J gave up 5 bases; unmatched junction bases: 5. This CDR3 has 13 amino acids. CDR3 DNA sequence: TGTGCCAGTAGGGGACAGGGAGGCCACGAGCAGTACTTC. Protein product: CASRGQGGHEQYF. Full variable domain (outside the CDR3, taken from reference TRBV19 and TRBJ2-7): DGGITQSPKYLFRKEGQNVTLSCEQNLNHDAMYWYRQDPGQGLRLIYYSQIVNDFQKGDIAEGYSVSREKKESFPLTVTSAQKNPTAFYLCASRGQGGHEQYFGPGTRLTVT.

J is TRBJ1-1 and V is TRBV27, with 8 bases aligning to TRBD1. Germline CDR1 reads MNHEY; CDR2 reads SMNVEV (reference sequence). The CDR3 contains 14 residues. V lost 2 bases, J lost 1 base, and 0 bases stayed unmatched. The CDR3 bases are TGTGCCAGCAGTTTAGGACAGGGGAACACTGAAGCTTTCTTT. Its translation: CASSLGQGNTEAFF.

J is TRBJ2-1 and V is TRBV10-1; TRBD2 aligns across 15 bases. The CDR3 has 16 residues. The junction had 10 bases not matched to a gene; V was cut back by 6 bases and J by 10 bases. From germline, CDR1 is WNHNN and CDR2 SYGVQD (reference sequence). The CDR3 reads CASSAGLAGGQGEQFF. In DNA, the CDR3 is TGCGCCAGCAGCGCTGGACTAGCGGGAGGGCAAGGAGAGCAGTTCTTC.

This CDR3 reads CASGPGLAYGEQFF. CDR3 DNA: TGTGCCAGTGGACCGGGACTAGCTTACGGTGAGCAGTTCTTC. The V and J genes are TRBV4-2 and TRBJ2-1, with 9 bases aligning to TRBD2. Trimming cost V 9 bases and J 9 bases; bases outside gene matches: 12. The CDR3 extends over 14 amino acids. CDR1 is LGHNA and CDR2 is YNFKEQ in the germline V gene.

This chain joins TRBV5-1 and TRBJ2-7, with TRBD1 matching over 7 bases. The germline V gene has CDR1 SGHRS and CDR2 YFSETQ. The CDR3 consists of 12 residues. Unmatched junction bases numbered 3, after V lost 4 bases and J lost 5 bases. The CDR3: CASSAGGHEQYF. CDR3 bases: TGCGCCAGCAGCGCAGGGGGTCACGAGCAGTACTTC.

The V gene is TRBV29-1, the J gene TRBJ1-3; D not certain. V was pared by 3 bases and J by 4 bases, with 10 bases between. The germline gives CDR1 SQVTM, CDR2 ANQGSEA. This CDR3 has 13 residues. In nucleotides, the CDR3 is TGCAGCGTTGATCTCCCGGAGGGAAACACCATATATTTT. Amino acids: CSVDLPEGNTIYF.

The CDR3 is CASSLGTSTVNPLNEKLFF. The CDR3 region has the DNA TGTGCCAGCAGCTTAGGTACCTCGACAGTCAACCCCCTTAATGAAAAACTGTTTTTT. V is TRBV11-2 and J is TRBJ1-4, with D possibly being TRBD1 (5 bases). V lost 1 base to trimming and J lost 4 bases, with 22 bases between them. CDR1 is SGHAT, CDR2 FQNNGV, per germline. CDR3 length equals 19 residues.

This chain links TRBV2 with TRBJ2-5, with a tentative D call TRBD2 (6 bases). The CDR3 loop spans 15 amino acids. From germline, CDR1 is SNHLY and CDR2 FYNNEI. The germline V and J ends were trimmed by 4 bases and 4 bases, with 16 bases remaining between them. CDR3 DNA: TGTGCCAGCAGTGTTTCCGGGCGGGGTGGAGAGACCCAGTACTTC. Residues: CASSVSGRGGETQYF.

V usage is TRBV6-5 and J usage is TRBJ2-1; the match to TRBD1 covers 8 bases. Germline CDR1 is MNHEY and CDR2 is SVGAGI. The CDR3 consists of 15 residues. The J segment lost 0 bases and the V segment lost 2 bases, leaving 0 bases of the junction unmatched. CDR3 sequence (DNA): TGTGCCAGCAGTTACGGGACAGGCTCCTACAATGAGCAGTTCTTC. Translated, it gives CASSYGTGSYNEQFF.

This clone was recorded only once. The rearrangement links TRBV11-2 to TRBJ2-3, with 10 bases that match TRBD2. Germline V gene sequence: CDR1 SGHAT, CDR2 FQNNGV. This CDR3 contains 16 residues. V shed 0 bases and J 0 bases; nucleotides not matched to a gene: 0. In DNA form, the CDR3 reads TGTGCCAGCAGCTTAGAGACTAGCGGGAGCACAGATACGCAGTATTTT. This gives the protein CASSLETSGSTDTQYF.

This CDR3 is CATSRDPRVENTIYF. CDR3 in DNA: TGTGCCACCAGCAGAGATCCCCGGGTTGAAAACACCATATATTTT. V is TRBV15 and J is TRBJ1-3; no clear D. The CDR3 consists of 15 residues. The V gene lost 0 bases and the J gene lost 6 bases, with 12 bases spanning the gap. Germline V gives CDR1 LNHNV, CDR2 YYDKDF (reference sequence).

This clone was detected only once. The V and J genes are TRBV5-1 and TRBJ2-5, with 8 bases aligning to TRBD2. This CDR3 spans 14 amino acids. CDR1 and CDR2 (germline): SGHRS, YFSETQ. The V gene end was trimmed by 0 bases and the J gene end by 3 bases; junction bases not matched to a gene: 1. CDR3 protein: CASSLVSGKETQYF. For the CDR3, the DNA is TGCGCCAGCAGCTTGGTTAGCGGGAAAGAGACCCAGTACTTC.

This chain joins TRBV11-2 and TRBJ2-3; D possibly corresponds to TRBD2 (6 bases). This CDR3 is built from 15 residues. V gave up 0 bases and J gave up 11 bases, with 18 bases separating them. The germline V gene has CDR1 SGHAT and CDR2 FQNNGV. CDR3 bases: TGTGCCAGCAGCTTAGATCGGGGGATGACAAACGAGCAGTATTTT. This encodes CASSLDRGMTNEQYF. Together with reference TRBV11-2 and TRBJ2-3, the CDR3 gives the full variable domain: EAGVAQSPRYKIIEKRQSVAFWCNPISGHATLYWYQQILGQGPKLLIQFQNNGVVDDSQLPKDRFSAERLKGVDSTLKIQPAKLEDSAVYLCASSLDRGMTNEQYFGPGTRLTVL.

The genes are TRBV27 and TRBJ1-5; TRBD1 matches at 9 bases. J gave up 7 bases and V 2 bases, and 3 bases lay outside the gene matches. The germline V gene encodes CDR1 MNHEY and CDR2 SMNVEV (reference sequence). CDR3 length: 14 residues. Here the CDR3 reads CASSLGQGNQPQHF. CDR3 sequence (DNA): TGTGCCAGCAGTTTAGGACAGGGGAACCAGCCCCAGCATTTT.

The chain uses TRBV7-6 and TRBJ2-5; 12 bases line up with TRBD2. This CDR3 contains 18 residues. V was pared by 0 bases and J by 0 bases, with 5 bases of the junction left unmatched. CDR1 and CDR2 (germline): SGHVS, FNYEAQ. The CDR3 DNA sequence: TGTGCCAGCAGCTTAGCGACTAGCGGGGGTGGGTACCAAGAGACCCAGTACTTC. Amino acid sequence: CASSLATSGGGYQETQYF. The complete variable domain, with remaining parts taken from reference TRBV7-6 and TRBJ2-5, reads GAGVSQSPRYKVTKRGQDVALRCDPISGHVSLYWYRQALGQGPEFLTYFNYEAQQDKSGLPNDRFSAERPEGSISTLTIQRTEQRDSAMYRCASSLATSGGGYQETQYFGPGTRLLVL.

The CDR3 nucleotides are TGTGCCAGCAGTGCCACGGCGGCCAGGGGAACCGAGCAGTACTTC. This translates into CASSATAARGTEQYF. The chain is built from TRBV5-6 and TRBJ2-7, with D maybe TRBD1 (6 bases). The V gene lost 5 bases and the J gene lost 6 bases, with 21 bases spanning the gap. The V gene's germline CDR1 is SGHDT and CDR2 YYEEEE. The CDR3 runs to 15 residues.

The rearrangement links TRBV27 to TRBJ2-5, with TRBD2 matching 8 bases. J was trimmed by 9 bases and V by 0 bases; bases with no gene match: 3. CDR1 is MNHEY and CDR2 is SMNVEV in the germline V gene (reference sequence). This CDR3 has 13 amino acids. As DNA, the CDR3 is TGTGCCAGCAGTTTATCCGGAGCGGGGGCCCAGTACTTC. This encodes CASSLSGAGAQYF.